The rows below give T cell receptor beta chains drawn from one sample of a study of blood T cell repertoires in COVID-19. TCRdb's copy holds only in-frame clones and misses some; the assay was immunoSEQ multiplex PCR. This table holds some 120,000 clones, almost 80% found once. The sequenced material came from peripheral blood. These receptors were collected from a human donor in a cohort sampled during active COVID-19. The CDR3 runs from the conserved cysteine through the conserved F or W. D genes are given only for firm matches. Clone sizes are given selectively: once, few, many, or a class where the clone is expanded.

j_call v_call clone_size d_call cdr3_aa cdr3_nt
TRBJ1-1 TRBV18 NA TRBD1 CASSQLGQGIGNTEAFF TGTGCCAGCTCACAACTCGGACAGGGCATTGGGAACACTGAAGCTTTCTTT
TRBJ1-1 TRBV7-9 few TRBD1 CASSLWDRGTEAFF TGTGCCAGCAGCTTATGGGACAGGGGAACTGAAGCTTTCTTT
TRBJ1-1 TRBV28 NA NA CASSFEGRWTEAFF TGTGCCAGCAGTTTTGAGGGGAGGTGGACTGAAGCTTTCTTT
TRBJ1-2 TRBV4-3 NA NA CASSQALRESYGYTF TGCGCCAGCAGCCAAGCGCTACGTGAGAGCTATGGCTACACCTTC
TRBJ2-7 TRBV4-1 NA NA CASSEGQHEQYF TGCGCCAGCAGCGAAGGACAGCACGAGCAGTACTTC
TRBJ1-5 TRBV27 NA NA CASRVQGNKGNQPQHF TGTGCCAGCAGGGTACAGGGTAATAAGGGCAATCAGCCCCAGCATTTT
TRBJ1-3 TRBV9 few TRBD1 CASSTIPQGATGNTIYF TGTGCCAGCAGCACCATACCTCAGGGGGCGACTGGAAACACCATATATTTT
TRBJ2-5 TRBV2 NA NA CASSIEGTQYF TGTGCCAGCAGCATCGAGGGGACCCAGTACTTC
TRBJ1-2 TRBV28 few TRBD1 CASSFQDRDYGYTF TGTGCCAGCAGTTTTCAGGACAGGGACTATGGCTACACCTTC
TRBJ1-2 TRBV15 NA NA CATSRDGGPGGYTF TGTGCCACCAGCAGAGATGGTGGGCCTGGGGGCTACACCTTC
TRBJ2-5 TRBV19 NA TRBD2 CASSIGLAGGLLGMETQYF TGTGCCAGTAGTATAGGACTAGCGGGAGGTCTCCTCGGTATGGAGACCCAGTACTTC
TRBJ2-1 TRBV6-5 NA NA CASRGRGVFNEQFF TGTGCCAGCAGGGGGAGGGGGGTGTTCAATGAGCAGTTCTTC
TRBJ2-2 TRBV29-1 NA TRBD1 CSVGGTGGTGELFF TGCAGCGTTGGGGGGACAGGGGGTACCGGGGAGCTGTTTTTT
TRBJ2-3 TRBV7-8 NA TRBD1 CASSLAGTVTDTQYF TGTGCCAGCAGCTTAGCCGGGACAGTCACAGATACGCAGTATTTT
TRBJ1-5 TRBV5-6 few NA CASSLGGGAGNQPQHF TGTGCCAGCAGCTTGGGCGGAGGGGCGGGCAATCAGCCCCAGCATTTT
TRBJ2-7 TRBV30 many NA CAWSVERRGGGEQYF TGTGCCTGGAGTGTAGAACGGAGGGGAGGCGGCGAGCAGTACTTC
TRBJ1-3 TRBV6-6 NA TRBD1 CASSYSEGALGNTIYF TGTGCCAGCAGTTACTCTGAGGGGGCGCTGGGAAACACCATATATTTT
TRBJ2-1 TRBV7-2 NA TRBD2 CASSLVGSGGADEQFF TGTGCCAGCAGCTTAGTTGGCAGCGGGGGGGCTGATGAGCAGTTCTTC
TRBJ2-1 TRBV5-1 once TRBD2 CASSSGLAGVDEQFF TGCGCCAGCAGCTCTGGACTAGCGGGAGTAGATGAGCAGTTCTTC
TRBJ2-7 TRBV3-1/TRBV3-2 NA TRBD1 CASSPGQYSYEQYF TGTGCCAGCAGCCCGGGACAGTACTCCTACGAGCAGTACTTC
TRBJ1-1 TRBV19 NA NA CASSIRAGATEAFF TGTGCCAGTAGTATTCGGGCGGGGGCGACTGAAGCTTTCTTT
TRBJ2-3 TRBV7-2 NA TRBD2 CASSARAGGSTDTQYF TGTGCCAGCAGCGCAAGGGCGGGGGGTAGCACAGATACGCAGTATTTT
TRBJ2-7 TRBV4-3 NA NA CASSQDRGLFYEQYF TGCGCCAGCAGCCAAGATCGCGGGCTGTTTTACGAGCAGTACTTC
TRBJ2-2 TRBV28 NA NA CATRTSPNTGELFF TGTGCCACCAGGACATCCCCAAACACCGGGGAGCTGTTTTTT
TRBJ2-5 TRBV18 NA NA CASSLRTGPRRGTQYF TGTGCCAGCTCACTACGCACCGGGCCTCGACGGGGGACCCAGTACTTC
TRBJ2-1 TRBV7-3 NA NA CASSLNSGSSYNEQFF TGTGCCAGCAGCTTAAATTCTGGGAGCTCCTACAATGAGCAGTTCTTC
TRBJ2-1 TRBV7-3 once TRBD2 CASSSGLAGYNEQFF TGTGCCAGCAGCTCGGGACTAGCGGGCTACAATGAGCAGTTCTTC
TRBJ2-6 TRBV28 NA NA CASSAQGGANVLTF TGTGCCAGCAGCGCCCAGGGTGGGGCCAACGTCCTGACTTTC
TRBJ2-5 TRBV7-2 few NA CASSLGAGVGTQYF TGTGCCAGCAGCTTAGGAGCGGGTGTTGGGACCCAGTACTTC
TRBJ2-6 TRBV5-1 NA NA CASSPSSGVAGANVLTF TGCGCCAGCAGCCCCAGCTCAGGGGTTGCCGGGGCCAACGTCCTGACTTTC
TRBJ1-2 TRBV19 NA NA CASSIEASYGYTF TGTGCCAGTAGTATCGAGGCCTCCTATGGCTACACCTTC
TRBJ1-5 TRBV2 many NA CASSEVRGSNQPQHF TGTGCCAGCAGTGAAGTGCGAGGGAGCAATCAGCCCCAGCATTTT
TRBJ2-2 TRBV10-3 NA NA CAISESPWRFGELFF TGTGCCATCAGTGAGTCGCCGTGGAGATTCGGGGAGCTGTTTTTT
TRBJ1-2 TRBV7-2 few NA CASSLRGGNGYTF TGTGCCAGCAGCTTAAGGGGGGGAAATGGCTACACCTTC
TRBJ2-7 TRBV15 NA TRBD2 CATSRDSAGVGGEQYF TGTGCCACCAGCAGAGACAGCGCGGGAGTCGGAGGGGAGCAGTACTTC
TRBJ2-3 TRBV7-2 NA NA CASSLTQTRTFTDTQYF TGTGCCAGCAGCTTAACCCAGACTCGAACCTTCACAGATACGCAGTATTTT
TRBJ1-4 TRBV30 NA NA CAWSLTRATYATNEKLFF TGTGCCTGGAGTTTAACGAGAGCAACTTATGCAACTAATGAAAAACTGTTTTTT
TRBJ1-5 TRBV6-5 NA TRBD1 CASRRDREAQHF TGTGCCAGCAGGCGCGACAGGGAAGCCCAGCATTTT
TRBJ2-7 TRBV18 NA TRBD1 CASSLSTGGYEQYF TGTGCCAGCTCACTTTCGACAGGGGGCTACGAGCAGTACTTC
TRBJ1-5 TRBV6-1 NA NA CASSGPWSGRVYSNQPQHF TGTGCCAGCAGTGGCCCCTGGTCGGGAAGGGTATATAGCAATCAGCCCCAGCATTTT
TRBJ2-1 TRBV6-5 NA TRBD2 CASSYSASGRVHEQFF TGTGCCAGCAGTTACTCGGCTAGCGGGAGGGTACATGAGCAGTTCTTC
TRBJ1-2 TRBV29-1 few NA CSVAQGDYGYTF TGCAGCGTTGCACAGGGCGACTATGGCTACACCTTC
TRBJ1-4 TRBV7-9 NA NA CASSLARQGLGKLFF TGTGCCAGCAGCTTGGCCAGGCAGGGATTGGGAAAACTGTTTTTT
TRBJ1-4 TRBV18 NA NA CASSPNRVEKLFF TGTGCCAGCTCACCAAACAGGGTTGAAAAACTGTTTTTT